A selection of T cell receptor beta chains follows, all from one sample in a study of identical twins. Using its own MiXCR run on the 5' RACE reads, TCRdb lists one record per CDR3 protein. The top ten hold over 0.25% of the sample, which has 1.5 million to 2 million distinct CDR3 sequences, under 35% seen once. Sequenced: cord blood. These receptors were obtained from a newborn girl in good health. Each CDR3 is given with its conserved first and last residue. The D gene is left open where the match is weak. Clone size, where shown, is once, few, many, or a class for clones that have expanded.

>TRBD1|TRBV11-2|-|TRBJ2-3
TGTGCCAGCAGCTCAATCAGGGGGCGAAGCCCAGATACGCAGTATTTT
CASSSIRGRSPDTQYF
>TRBD2|TRBV20-1|-|TRBJ2-3
TGCAGTGCCCCGGGACTAGCGGGAGGGCGGGGTGGCACAGATACGCAGTATTTT
CSAPGLAGGRGGTDTQYF
>TRBD1|TRBV11-2|-|TRBJ2-3
TGTGCCAGCAGCTCCCGGGACAGGGGCGAATTGAAGGGGTATTTT
CASSSRDRGELKGYF
>TRBD2|TRBV12-3/TRBV12-4|few|TRBJ2-1
TGTGCCAGCAGTTTAGCGACTAGCGGGGGAAGCTACAATGAGCAGTTCTTC
CASSLATSGGSYNEQFF
>-|TRBV7-2|few|TRBJ1-2
TGTGCCAGCAGCTTAGGGCCGGTGGGCTACACCTTC
CASSLGPVGYTF
>-|TRBV6-1|few|TRBJ1-4
TGTGCCAGCAGTGAAACGGGAGGGGGGGGAAGTGAAAAACTGTTTTTT
CASSETGGGGSEKLFF
>TRBD1|TRBV19|-|TRBJ1-5
TGTGCCAGTAGACTATACCGGACAGGGAATCAGCCCCAGCATTTT
CASRLYRTGNQPQHF
>-|TRBV21-1|few|TRBJ1-4
TGTGCCAGCAGGGACAAAAAAAATGAAAAACTGTTTTTT
CASRDKKNEKLFF
>-|TRBV4-2|-|TRBJ2-1
TGTGCCAGCAGCCAAGAAAGGGTTGCCTGCAATGAGCAGTTCTTC
CASSQERVACNEQFF
>-|TRBV27|-|TRBJ1-1
TGTGCCAGTATTAACCCAGGAACGGTAGCTTTCTTT
CASINPGTVAFF
>-|TRBV7-6|-|TRBJ2-5
TGTGCCAGCAGCCTTTCCTCAGTATACCAAGAGACCCAGTACTTC
CASSLSSVYQETQYF
>-|TRBV10-3|-|TRBJ1-1
TGTGCCATCAGCGATTGGGGGGTGAACACTGAAGCTTTCTTT
CAISDWGVNTEAFF
>-|TRBV2|few|TRBJ1-1
TGTGCCAGCAGCGAATACCCTCCCGAAGCTTTCTTT
CASSEYPPEAFF
>TRBD1|TRBV20-1|-|TRBJ1-6
TGCAGTGTTAAGGAGACAGGGGCTTCACCCCTCCACTTT
CSVKETGASPLHF
>TRBD2|TRBV28|-|TRBJ2-5
TGTGCCAGCAGTCCCCGGATGACTAGCCTGACTAGGGAGACCCAGTACTTC
CASSPRMTSLTRETQYF
>TRBD2|TRBV11-3|-|TRBJ2-2
TGTGCCAGCAGCACCCGACTAGCGGAGATAAACACCGGGGAGCTGTTTTTT
CASSTRLAEINTGELFF
>TRBD1|TRBV6-2/TRBV6-3|-|TRBJ2-7
TGTGCCAGCATCCTGGACAGGGGGGGTTACGAGCAGTACTTC
CASILDRGGYEQYF
>-|TRBV6-1|-|TRBJ1-4
TGTGCCAGCAGTCCGGGGGCGAAACCGTTTTTT
CASSPGAKPFF
>TRBD1|TRBV5-1|-|TRBJ1-2
TGCGCCAGCAGCCCGTCAGGGGGCAATGGCTACACCTTC
CASSPSGGNGYTF
>-|TRBV15|-|TRBJ2-6
TGTGCCACCAGCAGAGTAATGATCTCTGGGGCCAACGTCCTGACTTTC
CATSRVMISGANVLTF
>TRBD1|TRBV20-1|-|TRBJ1-1
TGCAGTGCTCCCGGGACAGCCAACATGAACACTGAAGCTTTCTTT
CSAPGTANMNTEAFF
>-|TRBV7-9|-|TRBJ1-1
TGTGCCAGCAGCTTAGCGCCAGGTGAAGCTTTCTTT
CASSLAPGEAFF
>-|TRBV6-5|many|TRBJ2-3
TGTGCCAGCAGCCCGGCATGGGAGACAGATACGCAGTATTTT
CASSPAWETDTQYF
>TRBD1|TRBV18|-|TRBJ2-7
TGTGCCAGCTCACCTTCCAGGGGGCCTTTAACCTACGAGCAGTACTTC
CASSPSRGPLTYEQYF
>TRBD2|TRBV4-2|-|TRBJ2-1
TGTGCCAGCAGCCAAGCGGACGGGACTAGCCCTTACAATGAGCAGTTCTTC
CASSQADGTSPYNEQFF
>-|TRBV25-1|-|TRBJ2-4
TGTGCCAGCAGTGAGGATTCCTCAGCCAAAAGCATTCAGTACTTC
CASSEDSSAKSIQYF
>TRBD2|TRBV7-9|few|TRBJ2-3
TGTGCCAGCAGCTTAGGACTAGCGGTAGCAGATACGCAGTATTTT
CASSLGLAVADTQYF
>TRBD2|TRBV6-1|-|TRBJ2-7
TGTGCCAGCAGTGACGGGGGGGTATACGAGCAGTACTTC
CASSDGGVYEQYF
>TRBD2|TRBV20-1|few|TRBJ2-3
TGCAGTGCTAGGGCTCTAGCGGGAGGGCCGGAAGGCACAGATACGCAGTATTTT
CSARALAGGPEGTDTQYF
>-|TRBV12-3/TRBV12-4|-|TRBJ1-1
TGTGCCAGCAGACGGGGCCTAAATGAAGCTTTCTTT
CASRRGLNEAFF
>-|TRBV14|few|TRBJ2-1
TGTGCCAGCAGCCAAGTGTGGGCTGCCTACAATGAGCAGTTCTTC
CASSQVWAAYNEQFF
>TRBD1|TRBV12-3/TRBV12-4|few|TRBJ2-4
TGTGCCAGCAACCGGGACAGCGAAAACATTCAGTACTTC
CASNRDSENIQYF
>TRBD1|TRBV20-1|many|TRBJ2-1
TGCAGTGCCCCGGACAGGGAGCTTAACAATGAGCAGTTCTTC
CSAPDRELNNEQFF
>TRBD1|TRBV20-1|-|TRBJ1-5
TGCAGTGCTAGGCAGGGGGATCAGCCCCAGCATTTT
CSARQGDQPQHF
>-|TRBV6-1|-|TRBJ2-5
TGTGCCAGCAGTATAAGGTGGGGGGCGAAGGAGACCCAGTACTTC
CASSIRWGAKETQYF
>-|TRBV15|many|TRBJ2-3
TGTGCCACCAGCGCTGGTTACCTTAGCACAGATACGCAGTATTTT
CATSAGYLSTDTQYF
>TRBD2|TRBV5-1|-|TRBJ2-7
TGCGCCAGCACCCTTGCTAGCGGGAGCCCATACGAGCAGTACTTC
CASTLASGSPYEQYF
>-|TRBV15|-|TRBJ2-6
TGTGCCACCAGCAGGGACTCTGGGGCCAACGTCCTGACTTTC
CATSRDSGANVLTF
>-|TRBV20-1|few|TRBJ1-2
TGCAGTCACCAGGGAGATGGCTACACCTTC
CSHQGDGYTF
>-|TRBV11-2|many|TRBJ2-5
TGTGCCAGCAGCTTAGAGTTGGTAGGGGGAAGGGAGACCCAGTACTTC
CASSLELVGGRETQYF
>TRBD2|TRBV5-1|many|TRBJ2-4
TGCGCCAGCAGCTTGGATCGGACTAGCGGGATAAAAAACATTCAGTACTTC
CASSLDRTSGIKNIQYF
>-|TRBV10-3|-|TRBJ1-2
TGTGCCATCAGTGAGTCGGTAGGGACATCTAACTATGGCTACACCTTC
CAISESVGTSNYGYTF
>-|TRBV29-1|few|TRBJ2-3
TGCAGCGCCATCCCTCGCGGGACAATCACAGATACGCAGTATTTT
CSAIPRGTITDTQYF
>-|TRBV19|-|TRBJ1-3
TGTGCCAGTAATCGGGGCTCTGGAAACACCATATATTTT
CASNRGSGNTIYF
>TRBD2|TRBV29-1|many|TRBJ2-3
TGCAGCGTTGCGGGACTAAACACAGATACGCAGTATTTT
CSVAGLNTDTQYF
>-|TRBV12-3/TRBV12-4|-|TRBJ2-1
TGTGCCAGCGGACAGTTAAATGAGCAGTTCTTC
CASGQLNEQFF
>-|TRBV5-1|-|TRBJ2-5
TGCGCCAGCAGCGTATACCAGGGACCACAAGAGACCCAGTACTTC
CASSVYQGPQETQYF